Listed here are 13 T cell receptor beta chains from one sample, sequenced in a study of radiation and T cells in renal cell carcinoma. This sample's time point: baseline pretreatment blood. Documented treatment: 15 Gy SBRT to primary tumor, nephrectomy 4 weeks later. Sequenced by immunoSEQ multiplex PCR; TCRdb stores in-frame clones only, minus some. The repertoire holds tens of thousands of clones, around 80% seen once, with around 42% in the top ten. Sequences were derived from blood, sampled from a patient whose treatment included radiotherapy and nephrectomy. Receptors were obtained from a man aged 60 to 69 with renal cell carcinoma.

This clone has just a few counts. The chain recombines TRBV27 with TRBJ2-5; D gene unclear. Germline-derived CDR1 and CDR2 are MNHEY and SMNVEV (reference sequence). CDR3 size: 14 residues. The V gene lost 3 bases and the J gene lost 6 bases, with 14 bases spanning the gap. The CDR3 coding sequence is TGTGCCAGCAGTTTTAGTGCGGCCTGGAAGACCCAGTACTTC. Translating it yields CASSFSAAWKTQYF.

The chain recombines TRBV5-4 with TRBJ2-1; 12 nucleotides match TRBD2. V trimming: 4 bases; J trimming: 10 bases; junction bases outside the gene matches: 12. The CDR3 totals 16 residues. Germline values: CDR1 SGHNT, CDR2 YYREEE (reference sequence). This chain's CDR3 is CASSHVLAGGPGEQFF. CDR3 nucleotides: TGTGCCAGCAGCCATGTTCTAGCGGGAGGGCCGGGAGAGCAGTTCTTC.

The chain uses TRBV9 and TRBJ1-2; D unclear. Germline CDR1 is SGDLS and CDR2 is YYNGEE. V gave up 1 base and J gave up 1 base, with 5 bases separating them. This CDR3 is 13 amino acids long. The CDR3 DNA reads TGTGCCAGCAGCGTAACCGGTAACTATGGCTACACCTTC. Translation: CASSVTGNYGYTF. The variable domain in full, completed from reference TRBV9 and TRBJ1-2, reads DSGVTQTPKHLITATGQRVTLRCSPRSGDLSVYWYQQSLDQGLQFLIQYYNGEERAKGNILERFSAQQFPDLHSELNLSSLELGDSALYFCASSVTGNYGYTFGSGTRLTVV.

The chain recombines TRBV11-3 with TRBJ2-1; 10 bases agree with TRBD1. The CDR3 runs 19 residues. The V gene end was trimmed by 4 bases and the J gene end by 5 bases; junction bases not matched to a gene: 17. Germline loops: CDR1 SGHNT, CDR2 YENEEA. The CDR3 DNA reads as TGTGCCAGCAGCTCCCGGTCCCGACAGGGGGCCCACAGGGACAATGAGCAGTTCTTC. As protein: CASSSRSRQGAHRDNEQFF.

This clone was observed a single time. The chain carries TRBV2 and TRBJ1-1; tentative D call: TRBD1 (5 bases). There are 13 residues in the CDR3. The V end was cut by 10 bases, the J end by 1 base, with 13 bases between. Germline CDR1 reads SNHLY; CDR2 reads FYNNEI. CDR3 loop: CANDRTRNTEAFF. DNA for the CDR3: TGTGCCAATGACCGGACAAGGAACACTGAAGCTTTCTTT.

The chain uses TRBV9 and TRBJ2-1, with a weak D call TRBD2 (6 bases). The CDR3 spans 15 residues. The V and J ends lost 2 bases and 0 bases respectively, with 9 bases between them. Germline V gene sequence: CDR1 SGDLS, CDR2 YYNGEE. Written as DNA, the CDR3 is TGTGCCAGCAGCGTGGGACTGAGCTCCTACAATGAGCAGTTCTTC. Translation gives CASSVGLSSYNEQFF. The entire variable domain, with the rest obtained from reference TRBV9 and TRBJ2-1, is as follows: DSGVTQTPKHLITATGQRVTLRCSPRSGDLSVYWYQQSLDQGLQFLIQYYNGEERAKGNILERFSAQQFPDLHSELNLSSLELGDSALYFCASSVGLSSYNEQFFGPGTRLTVL.

The chain is built from TRBV7-9 and TRBJ2-6; D not certain. Germline values: CDR1 SEHNR, CDR2 FQNEAQ (reference sequence). Trimming pared 6 bases from V and 4 bases from J, leaving 13 bases between. CDR3 size: 15 residues. The CDR3, as DNA: TGTGCCAGCAGTTTTGCCTACCGGGGGGCCAACGTCCTGACTTTC. It codes for CASSFAYRGANVLTF.

This clone was seen a few times. The chain combines TRBV10-3 with TRBJ1-5, with 8 nucleotides matching TRBD1. Germline CDR1 reads ENHRY; CDR2 reads SYGVKD. V lost 6 bases, J lost 7 bases, and 11 bases stayed unmatched. The CDR3 loop spans 15 amino acids. CDR3 in DNA: TGTGCCATCAGCCAAACAGGGGGTCTAGGGCAGCCCCAGCATTTT. This translates into CAISQTGGLGQPQHF.

The J gene is TRBJ2-7, the V gene TRBV5-1; 8 bases agree with TRBD1. Germline V gene data show CDR1 as SGHRS and CDR2 as YFSETQ. The ends lost 7 bases at V and 2 bases at J; junction bases unmatched: 11. This CDR3 comprises 15 residues. The CDR3 DNA reads TGCGCCAGCTATCCTAACCGGGACAGGCCCTACGAGCAGTACTTC. Protein product: CASYPNRDRPYEQYF.

The J gene is TRBJ1-1, the V gene TRBV18; D is unresolved. This CDR3 region has 16 residues. Germline assignment: CDR1 KGHSH and CDR2 LQKENI. V lost 3 bases, J lost 1 base, and 15 bases lay in between. The CDR3 loop reads CASSPPQAGTNTEAFF. In DNA form, the CDR3 reads TGTGCCAGCTCACCTCCCCAGGCAGGTACGAACACTGAAGCTTTCTTT.

This chain joins TRBV21-1 and TRBJ2-1; the tabulated D call, TRBD2, remains unverified against the DNA. TRBV21-1 is reported as a pseudogene. The CDR3 has 16 residues. CDR3 in amino acids: CASSVAGTKGGNEQFF. CDR3 sequence (DNA): TGTGCCAGCAGCGTCGCCGGGACTAAGGGGGGCAATGAGCAGTTCTTC.

This rearrangement joins TRBV11-3 to TRBJ2-1; no clear D gene. Germline lookup yields CDR1 SGHNT and CDR2 YENEEA. The length of the CDR3 is 12 residues. V was cut by 0 bases and J by 6 bases, with 3 bases left in between. The CDR3 loop is CASSLDLNEQFF. The CDR3 coding sequence is TGTGCCAGCAGCTTAGATCTCAATGAGCAGTTCTTC.

V gene TRBV7-2 combines with J gene TRBJ2-3, with TRBD2 identical over 7 bases. Germline assignment: CDR1 SGHTA and CDR2 FQGNSA. This CDR3 is built from 16 residues. V lost 4 bases to trimming and J lost 2 bases; unmatched junction nucleotides: 9. In DNA form, the CDR3 reads TGTGCCAGCAGCTCCGCCCTACTAGCGTCCACAGATACGCAGTATTTT. Translated: CASSSALLASTDTQYF.